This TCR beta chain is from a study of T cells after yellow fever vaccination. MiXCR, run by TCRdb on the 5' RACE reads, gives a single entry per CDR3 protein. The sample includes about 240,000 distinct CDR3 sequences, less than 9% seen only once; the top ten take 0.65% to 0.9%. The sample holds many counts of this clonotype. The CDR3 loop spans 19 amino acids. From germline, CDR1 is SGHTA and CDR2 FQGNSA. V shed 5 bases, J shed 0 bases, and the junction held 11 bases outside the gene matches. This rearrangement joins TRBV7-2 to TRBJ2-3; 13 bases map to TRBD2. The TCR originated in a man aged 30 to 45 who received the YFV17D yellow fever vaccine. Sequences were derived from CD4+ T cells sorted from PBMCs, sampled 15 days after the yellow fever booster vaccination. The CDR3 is CASSRAPLGLAGSTDTQYF. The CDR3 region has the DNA TGTGCCAGCAGCCGAGCCCCATTGGGACTAGCGGGGAGCACAGATACGCAGTATTTT.